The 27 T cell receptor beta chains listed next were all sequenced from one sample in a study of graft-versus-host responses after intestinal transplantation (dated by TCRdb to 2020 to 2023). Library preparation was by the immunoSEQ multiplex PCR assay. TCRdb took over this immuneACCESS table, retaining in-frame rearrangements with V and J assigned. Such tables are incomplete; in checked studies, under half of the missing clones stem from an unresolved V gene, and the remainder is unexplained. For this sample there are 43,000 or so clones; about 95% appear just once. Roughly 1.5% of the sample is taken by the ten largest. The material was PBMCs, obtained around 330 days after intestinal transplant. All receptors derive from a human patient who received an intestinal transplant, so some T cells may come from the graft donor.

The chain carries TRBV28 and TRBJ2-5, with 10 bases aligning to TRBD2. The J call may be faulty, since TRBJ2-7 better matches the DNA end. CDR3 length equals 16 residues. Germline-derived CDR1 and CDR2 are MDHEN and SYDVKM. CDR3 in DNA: TGTGCCAGCGTCAGGACTAGCGGAACCGCCTACTACGAGCAGTACTTC. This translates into CASVRTSGTAYYEQYF.

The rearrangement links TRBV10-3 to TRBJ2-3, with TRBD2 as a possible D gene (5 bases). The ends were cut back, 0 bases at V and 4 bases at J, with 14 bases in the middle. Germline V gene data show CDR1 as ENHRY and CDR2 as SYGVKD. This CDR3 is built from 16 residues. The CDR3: CAISESLTARADTQYF. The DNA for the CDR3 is TGTGCCATCAGTGAGTCGTTGACTGCGCGGGCAGATACGCAGTATTTT.

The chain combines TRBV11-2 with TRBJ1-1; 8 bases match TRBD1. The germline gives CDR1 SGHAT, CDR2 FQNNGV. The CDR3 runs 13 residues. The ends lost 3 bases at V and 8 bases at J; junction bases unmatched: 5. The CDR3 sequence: CASSFSRQGEAFF. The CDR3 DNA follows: TGTGCCAGCAGCTTCTCTAGACAGGGGGAAGCTTTCTTT.

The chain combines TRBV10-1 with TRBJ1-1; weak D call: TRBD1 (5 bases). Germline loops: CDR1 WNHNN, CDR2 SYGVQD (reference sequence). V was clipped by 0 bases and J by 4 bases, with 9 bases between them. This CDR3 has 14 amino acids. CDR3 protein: CASSESGGSTEAFF. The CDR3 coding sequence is TGCGCCAGCAGTGAGTCGGGGGGAAGCACTGAAGCTTTCTTT.

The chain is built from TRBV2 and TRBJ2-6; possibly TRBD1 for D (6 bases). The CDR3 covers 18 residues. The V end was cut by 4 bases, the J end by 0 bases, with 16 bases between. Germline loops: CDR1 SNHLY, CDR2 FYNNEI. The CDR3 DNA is TGTGCCAGCAGTGGACAGGTGGCCTACCGCTCTGGGGCCAACGTCCTGACTTTC. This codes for CASSGQVAYRSGANVLTF.

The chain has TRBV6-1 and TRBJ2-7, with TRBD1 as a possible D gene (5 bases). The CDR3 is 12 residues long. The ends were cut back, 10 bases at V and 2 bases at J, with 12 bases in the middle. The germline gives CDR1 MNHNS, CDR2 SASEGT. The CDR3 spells CAIGSGPYEQYF. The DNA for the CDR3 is TGTGCCATTGGATCAGGGCCCTACGAGCAGTACTTC.

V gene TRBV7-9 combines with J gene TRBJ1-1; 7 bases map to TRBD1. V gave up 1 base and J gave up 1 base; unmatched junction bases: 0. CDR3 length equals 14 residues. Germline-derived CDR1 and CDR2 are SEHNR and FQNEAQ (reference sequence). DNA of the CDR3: TGTGCCAGCAGCTTAGGGACAGGGAACACTGAAGCTTTCTTT. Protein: CASSLGTGNTEAFF.

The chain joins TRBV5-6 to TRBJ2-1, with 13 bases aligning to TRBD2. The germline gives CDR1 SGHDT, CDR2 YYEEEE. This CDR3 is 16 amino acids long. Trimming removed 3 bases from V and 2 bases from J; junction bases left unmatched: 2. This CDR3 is CASSSGLAGAYNEQFF. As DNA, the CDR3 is TGTGCCAGCAGCTCAGGACTAGCGGGGGCCTACAATGAGCAGTTCTTC. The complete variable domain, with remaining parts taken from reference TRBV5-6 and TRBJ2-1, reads DAGVTQSPTHLIKTRGQQVTLRCSPKSGHDTVSWYQQALGQGPQFIFQYYEEEERQRGNFPDRFSGHQFPNYSSELNVNALLLGDSALYLCASSSGLAGAYNEQFFGPGTRLTVL.

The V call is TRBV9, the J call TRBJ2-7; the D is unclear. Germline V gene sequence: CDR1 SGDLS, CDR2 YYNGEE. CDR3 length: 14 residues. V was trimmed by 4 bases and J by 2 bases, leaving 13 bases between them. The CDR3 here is CASSPRTDAYEQYF. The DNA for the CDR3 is TGTGCCAGCAGCCCGCGGACGGATGCCTACGAGCAGTACTTC.

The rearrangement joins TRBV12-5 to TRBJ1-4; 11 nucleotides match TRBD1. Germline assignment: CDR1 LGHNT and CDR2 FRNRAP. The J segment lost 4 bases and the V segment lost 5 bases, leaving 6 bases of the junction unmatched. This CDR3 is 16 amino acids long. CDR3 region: CASGPGQGAGNEKLFF. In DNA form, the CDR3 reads TGTGCTAGTGGTCCTGGACAGGGGGCGGGTAATGAAAAACTGTTTTTT.

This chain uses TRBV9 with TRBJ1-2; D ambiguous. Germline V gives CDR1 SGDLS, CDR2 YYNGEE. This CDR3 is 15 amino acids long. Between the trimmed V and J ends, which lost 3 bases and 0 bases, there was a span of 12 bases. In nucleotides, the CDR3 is TGTGCCAGCAGCGATACGGACCGAGCTAACTATGGCTACACCTTC. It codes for CASSDTDRANYGYTF. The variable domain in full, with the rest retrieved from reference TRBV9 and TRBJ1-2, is DSGVTQTPKHLITATGQRVTLRCSPRSGDLSVYWYQQSLDQGLQFLIQYYNGEERAKGNILERFSAQQFPDLHSELNLSSLELGDSALYFCASSDTDRANYGYTFGSGTRLTVV.

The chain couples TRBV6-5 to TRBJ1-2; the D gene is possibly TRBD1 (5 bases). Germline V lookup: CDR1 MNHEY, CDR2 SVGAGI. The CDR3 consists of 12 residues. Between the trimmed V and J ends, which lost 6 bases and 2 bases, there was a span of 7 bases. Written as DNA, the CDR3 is TGTGCCAGCAGGCGGACAAACTATGGCTACACCTTC. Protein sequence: CASRRTNYGYTF.

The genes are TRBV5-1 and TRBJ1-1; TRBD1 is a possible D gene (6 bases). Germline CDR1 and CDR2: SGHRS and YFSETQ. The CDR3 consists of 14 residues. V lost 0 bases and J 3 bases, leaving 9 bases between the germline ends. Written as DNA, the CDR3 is TGCGCCAGCAGCTTGGGGGCAGGGGACACTGAAGCTTTCTTT. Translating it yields CASSLGAGDTEAFF.

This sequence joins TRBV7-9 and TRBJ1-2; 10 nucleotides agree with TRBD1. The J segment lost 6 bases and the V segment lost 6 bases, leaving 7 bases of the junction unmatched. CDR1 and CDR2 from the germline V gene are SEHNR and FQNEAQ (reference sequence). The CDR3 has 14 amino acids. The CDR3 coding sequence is TGTGCCAGCAGTCCGACAGGGGGCTCGGATGGCTACACCTTC. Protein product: CASSPTGGSDGYTF.

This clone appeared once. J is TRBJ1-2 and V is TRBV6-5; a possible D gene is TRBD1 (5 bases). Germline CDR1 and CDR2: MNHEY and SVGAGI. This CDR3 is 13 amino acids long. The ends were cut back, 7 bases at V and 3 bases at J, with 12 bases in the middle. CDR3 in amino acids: CASTARGDYGYTF. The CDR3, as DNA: TGTGCCAGCACTGCCCGGGGGGACTATGGCTACACCTTC.

CDR3 residues: CSVEDPPGQSYEQYF. The CDR3 DNA reads TGCAGCGTTGAAGATCCTCCCGGACAGTCCTACGAGCAGTACTTC. The chain combines TRBV29-1 with TRBJ2-7; tentative D call: TRBD1 (6 bases). The CDR3 has 15 amino acids. Germline V gene lookup returns CDR1 SQVTM and CDR2 ANQGSEA. V dropped 0 bases and J dropped 1 base, with 13 bases sitting between them.

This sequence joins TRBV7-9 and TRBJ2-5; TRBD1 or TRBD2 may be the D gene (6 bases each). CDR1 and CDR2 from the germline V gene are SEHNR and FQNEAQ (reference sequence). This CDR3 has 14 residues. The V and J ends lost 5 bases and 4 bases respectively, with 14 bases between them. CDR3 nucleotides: TGTGCCAGCAGCCGGGATGGAGGGGGAGAGACCCAGTACTTC. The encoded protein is CASSRDGGGETQYF.

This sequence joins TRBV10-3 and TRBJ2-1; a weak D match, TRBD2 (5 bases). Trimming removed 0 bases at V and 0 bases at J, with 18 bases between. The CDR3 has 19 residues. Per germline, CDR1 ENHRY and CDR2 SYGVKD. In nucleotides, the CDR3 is TGTGCCATCAGTGAGTCTTTCCTGGAGCGGCAGAGCTCCTACAATGAGCAGTTCTTC. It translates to CAISESFLERQSSYNEQFF.

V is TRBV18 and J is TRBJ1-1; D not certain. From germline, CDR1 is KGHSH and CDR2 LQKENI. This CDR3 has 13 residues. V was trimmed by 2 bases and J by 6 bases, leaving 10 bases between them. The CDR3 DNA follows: TGTGCCAGCTCACCAATTCAGGAGGCTGAAGCTTTCTTT. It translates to CASSPIQEAEAFF.

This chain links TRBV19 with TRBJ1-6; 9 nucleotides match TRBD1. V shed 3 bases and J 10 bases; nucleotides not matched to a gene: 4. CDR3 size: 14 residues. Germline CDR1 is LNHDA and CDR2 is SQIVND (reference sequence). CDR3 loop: CASSMGQGGSPLHF. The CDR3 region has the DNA TGTGCCAGTAGTATGGGACAGGGAGGATCACCCCTCCACTTT.

The CDR3 reads CASSLGVSGIEAFF. The CDR3 DNA sequence: TGTGCCAGCAGCTTAGGGGTTTCGGGCATTGAAGCTTTCTTT. This chain connects TRBV7-6 to TRBJ1-1; D unclear. Germline V gives CDR1 SGHVS, CDR2 FNYEAQ. The V end lost 1 base, the J end lost 7 bases, and 13 bases lay between the germline ends. The CDR3 contains 14 residues.

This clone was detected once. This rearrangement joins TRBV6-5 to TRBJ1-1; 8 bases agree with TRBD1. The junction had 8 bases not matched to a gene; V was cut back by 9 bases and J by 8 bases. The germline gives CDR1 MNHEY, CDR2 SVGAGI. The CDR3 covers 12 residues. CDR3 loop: CASGTGGPEAFF. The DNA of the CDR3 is TGTGCCAGTGGGACAGGCGGACCCGAAGCTTTCTTT.

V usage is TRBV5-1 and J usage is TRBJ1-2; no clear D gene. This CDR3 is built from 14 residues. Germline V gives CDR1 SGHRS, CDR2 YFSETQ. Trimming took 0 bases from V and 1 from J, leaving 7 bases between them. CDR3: CASSLGGINYGYTF. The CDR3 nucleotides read TGCGCCAGCAGCTTGGGAGGAATTAACTATGGCTACACCTTC. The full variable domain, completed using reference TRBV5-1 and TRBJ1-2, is KAGVTQTPRYLIKTRGQQVTLSCSPISGHRSVSWYQQTPGQGLQFLFEYFSETQRNKGNFPGRFSGRQFSNSRSEMNVSTLELGDSALYLCASSLGGINYGYTFGSGTRLTVV.

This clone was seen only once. The CDR3 sequence: CASSGIGREGYTF. The CDR3 bases are TGTGCCAGCAGTGGCATCGGTCGGGAAGGCTACACCTTC. The V gene is TRBV6-1, the J gene TRBJ1-2; no reliable D call. V was trimmed by 4 bases and J by 8 bases, leaving 14 bases between them. The CDR3 spans 13 residues. Germline CDR1 is MNHNS and CDR2 is SASEGT.

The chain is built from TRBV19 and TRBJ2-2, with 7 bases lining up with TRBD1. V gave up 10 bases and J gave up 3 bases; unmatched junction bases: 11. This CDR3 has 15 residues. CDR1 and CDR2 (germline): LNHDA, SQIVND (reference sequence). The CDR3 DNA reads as TGTGCCACCTCACTGATAACAGGGGACACCGGGGAGCTGTTTTTT. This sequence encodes CATSLITGDTGELFF.

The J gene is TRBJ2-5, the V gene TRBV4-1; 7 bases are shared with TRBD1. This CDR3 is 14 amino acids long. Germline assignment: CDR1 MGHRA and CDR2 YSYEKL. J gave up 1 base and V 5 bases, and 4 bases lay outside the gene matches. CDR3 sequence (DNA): TGCGCCAGCAGCACAGGGACAGTCCAAGAGACCCAGTACTTC. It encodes CASSTGTVQETQYF.

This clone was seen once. CDR3 coding DNA: TGTGCCAGCAGCTTACCCCGGGACAGAGATAACACCGGGGAGCTGTTTTTT. Translating gives CASSLPRDRDNTGELFF. The rearrangement links TRBV7-6 to TRBJ2-2; TRBD1 agrees at 7 bases. The germline V gene encodes CDR1 SGHVS and CDR2 FNYEAQ. The CDR3 is 17 residues long. V lost 2 bases to trimming and J lost 2 bases; unmatched junction nucleotides: 8. The full variable domain, rest sourced from reference TRBV7-6 and TRBJ2-2, is GAGVSQSPRYKVTKRGQDVALRCDPISGHVSLYWYRQALGQGPEFLTYFNYEAQQDKSGLPNDRFSAERPEGSISTLTIQRTEQRDSAMYRCASSLPRDRDNTGELFFGEGSRLTVL.